These 9 T cell receptor beta chains were sequenced from one sample in a study of cytotoxic CD8 clonotypes in ibrutinib-treated CLL. Generated by immunoSEQ multiplex PCR, the TCRdb table keeps only in-frame clones and is missing some. The data contain more than 110,000 clones, approximately 80% of them singletons. The material was PBMCs, obtained after 36 months of ibrutinib treatment. Source of these receptors: a human donor with chronic lymphocytic leukemia.

This clone was detected only once. The chain recombines TRBV19 with TRBJ2-5, with D perhaps TRBD1 (6 bases). V was shortened by 5 bases and J by 5 bases, with 21 bases between the two germline ends. Germline V gene data show CDR1 as LNHDA and CDR2 as SQIVND (reference sequence). The CDR3 covers 16 residues. CDR3 DNA: TGTGCCAGTAGTCCCAGGGGCAGCTATATTTACGAGACCCAGTACTTC. Encoded protein: CASSPRGSYIYETQYF. Drawing the rest from reference TRBV19 and TRBJ2-5, the complete variable domain is DGGITQSPKYLFRKEGQNVTLSCEQNLNHDAMYWYRQDPGQGLRLIYYSQIVNDFQKGDIAEGYSVSREKKESFPLTVTSAQKNPTAFYLCASSPRGSYIYETQYFGPGTRLLVL.

This clone occurred a few times. The gene calls are TRBV12-5 and TRBJ1-5; no clear D gene. V was cut by 3 bases and J by 2 bases, with 11 bases left in between. Germline-derived CDR1 and CDR2 are LGHNT and FRNRAP. CDR3 length equals 15 residues. In DNA, the CDR3 is TGTGCTAGTGGTTTAGAATCAGATCGCAATCAGCCCCAGCATTTT. Amino acids: CASGLESDRNQPQHF.

The CDR3 DNA follows: TGTGCCAGCAAAATCCGGGACAGGGGTTACGAGCAGTACTTC. Translation: CASKIRDRGYEQYF. The chain recombines TRBV6-6 with TRBJ2-7; 10 positions match TRBD1. The germline gives CDR1 MNHNY, CDR2 SVGAGI (reference sequence). After removal of 7 bases from V and 4 bases from J, the junction contained 7 bases not matched to a gene. CDR3 size: 14 residues.

The CDR3 spells CAWTGTKHQPQHF. In DNA, the CDR3 is TGTGCCTGGACCGGGACCAAGCATCAGCCCCAGCATTTT. This sequence joins TRBV30 and TRBJ1-5, with TRBD1 as a possible D gene (5 bases). V was pared by 4 bases and J by 5 bases, with 12 bases between. In germline, CDR1 is GTSNPN, CDR2 SVGIG (reference sequence). The CDR3 is 13 amino acids.

The gene calls are TRBV27 and TRBJ2-7; no reliable D call. V lost 2 bases and J 3 bases, leaving 8 bases between the germline ends. Germline CDR1 reads MNHEY; CDR2 reads SMNVEV (reference sequence). This CDR3 is 13 amino acids long. CDR3 region: CASSLRGFYEQYF. The CDR3 coding sequence is TGTGCCAGCAGTTTAAGAGGTTTCTACGAGCAGTACTTC.

The gene calls are TRBV5-1 and TRBJ2-5; the match to TRBD1 covers 9 bases. The CDR3 is 16 residues long. The V and J ends lost 4 bases and 2 bases, in that order; junction bases with no gene match: 9. Germline V gene lookup returns CDR1 SGHRS and CDR2 YFSETQ. CDR3: CASSPDRGTVQETQYF. In nucleotides, the CDR3 is TGCGCCAGCAGCCCGGACAGGGGTACCGTGCAAGAGACCCAGTACTTC.

The rearrangement joins TRBV9 to TRBJ2-7; 11 bases agree with TRBD2. Looked up from germline, CDR1 is SGDLS and CDR2 is YYNGEE. With V trimmed by 4 bases and J by 4 bases, 13 bases remained unmatched. The CDR3 has 17 residues. The CDR3 coding sequence is TGTGCCAGCAGCCCAAGACGTAGCGGGGGGGCGTGGTACGAGCAGTACTTC. It translates to CASSPRRSGGAWYEQYF. Full variable domain (rest looked up from reference TRBV9 and TRBJ2-7): DSGVTQTPKHLITATGQRVTLRCSPRSGDLSVYWYQQSLDQGLQFLIQYYNGEERAKGNILERFSAQQFPDLHSELNLSSLELGDSALYFCASSPRRSGGAWYEQYFGPGTRLTVT.

This chain uses TRBV6-1 with TRBJ2-7; D perhaps matches TRBD1 (6 bases). V lost 4 bases and J 1 base, leaving 23 bases between the germline ends. The germline V gene has CDR1 MNHNS and CDR2 SASEGT. The CDR3 runs to 18 residues. CDR3 sequence (DNA): TGTGCCAGCAGTGTGAGGCCCCCTAGAAGCAGGGGATCCTACGAGCAGTACTTC. Encoded protein: CASSVRPPRSRGSYEQYF.

The rearrangement uses TRBV28 and TRBJ1-1; possibly TRBD1 for D (6 bases). The CDR3 covers 18 residues. The ends were cut back, 7 bases at V and 3 bases at J, with 27 bases in the middle. The germline CDR1 and CDR2 sequences are MDHEN and SYDVKM. CDR3 sequence: CASTITWGALGLDTEAFF. CDR3 sequence (DNA): TGTGCCAGCACCATAACGTGGGGGGCGTTAGGTTTGGACACTGAAGCTTTCTTT.